This entry describes one TCR beta chain. This sample is part of a study of blood T cell repertoires in COVID-19. The CDR3 is 13 residues long. V dropped 6 bases and J dropped 11 bases, with 17 bases sitting between them. Germline V CDR1 and CDR2: MDHEN, SYDVKM. Assay used: immunoSEQ multiplex PCR; TCRdb lists only in-frame clones, some missing. There are approximately 460,000 clones in the sample; about 91% occur only once, and roughly 0.84% lies in the top ten. J is TRBJ1-5 and V is TRBV28; D gene unclear. The receptor was isolated from a man younger than 35 with COVID-19, enrolled during active disease. The sample comprised peripheral blood. This CDR3 is CASSRPTSEAQHF. DNA of the CDR3: TGTGCCAGCAGCCGCCCTACCTCTGAGGCCCAGCATTTT. Supplemented by reference TRBV28 and TRBJ1-5, the full variable domain reads DVKVTQSSRYLVKRTGEKVFLECVQDMDHENMFWYRQDPGLGLRLIYFSYDVKMKEKGDIPEGYSVSREKKERFSLILESASTNQTSMYLCASSRPTSEAQHFGDGTRLSIL.